A selection of T cell receptor beta chains follows, all from one sample in a study of technical replicates of blood from several donors. TCRdb keeps only in-frame clones here, not all; method: immunoSEQ multiplex PCR. The sample lists about 83,000 clones, 90% to 95% occurring once. Source material: T cells isolated from PBMCs. The receptors come from a human donor in good health. Each CDR3 is given with its conserved first and last residue. D genes are given only for firm matches. Rows may omit the clone size; those that give it use once, few, many or a size class.

size,D,J,V,CDR3,DNA
-,-,TRBJ1-1,TRBV28,CASTGVTEAFF,TGTGCCAGCACGGGGGTTACTGAAGCTTTCTTT
-,-,TRBJ2-7,TRBV28,CASSSNSPSSYEQYF,TGTGCCAGCAGTTCGAATAGCCCAAGCTCCTACGAGCAGTACTTC
-,-,TRBJ2-7,TRBV10-1,CASSDRGIYEQYF,TGCGCCAGCAGTGACAGGGGAATATACGAGCAGTACTTC
-,-,TRBJ1-2,TRBV7-9,CASSILTPNYGYTF,TGTGCCAGCAGCATACTGACACCTAACTATGGCTACACCTTC
-,-,TRBJ2-1,TRBV7-9,CASSLLGRGNEQFF,TGTGCCAGCAGCTTACTAGGGAGAGGCAATGAGCAGTTCTTC
-,TRBD2,TRBJ2-3,TRBV5-1,CASSLEVAGATDTQYF,TGCGCCAGCAGCTTGGAGGTAGCGGGGGCCACAGATACGCAGTATTTT
-,TRBD1,TRBJ2-7,TRBV2,CASEVTGGYGEQYF,TGTGCCAGCGAAGTGACAGGGGGTTACGGCGAGCAGTACTTC
once,TRBD2,TRBJ2-1,TRBV9,CASSPPGLLYNEQFF,TGTGCCAGCAGCCCCCCGGGACTACTCTACAATGAGCAGTTCTTC
-,TRBD1,TRBJ2-5,TRBV19,CASSGNTGEETQYF,TGTGCCAGTAGTGGGAATACAGGGGAGGAGACCCAGTACTTC
-,-,TRBJ1-2,TRBV28,CAIAPGQRHGYTF,TGTGCCATAGCACCCGGACAGAGACATGGCTACACCTTC
-,TRBD1,TRBJ1-3,TRBV30,CAWSRDRIPGNTIYF,TGTGCCTGGAGTCGGGACAGAATTCCTGGAAACACCATATATTTT
-,TRBD2,TRBJ2-1,TRBV9,CASSYSGGRSNEQFF,TGTGCCAGCAGCTACAGCGGGGGGCGGAGCAATGAGCAGTTCTTC
-,-,TRBJ1-1,TRBV15,CATSRDGRQGVNTEAFF,TGTGCCACCAGCAGAGATGGCAGGCAGGGTGTGAACACTGAAGCTTTCTTT
-,TRBD1,TRBJ1-6,TRBV19,CASSRTGDSNSPLHF,TGTGCCAGTAGTAGGACAGGGGATTCGAATTCACCCCTCCACTTT
-,TRBD1,TRBJ2-5,TRBV29-1,CSVGTGQETQYF,TGCAGCGTCGGGACAGGCCAAGAGACCCAGTACTTC
-,-,TRBJ1-1,TRBV4-1,CASSQDRGAGRLNTEAFF,TGCGCCAGCAGCCAAGATCGAGGGGCAGGGAGGTTGAACACTGAAGCTTTCTTT
-,TRBD2,TRBJ2-1,TRBV10-1,CASSPGLVGNYNEQFF,TGCGCCAGCAGCCCGGGACTAGTCGGCAACTACAATGAGCAGTTCTTC
few,-,TRBJ2-7,TRBV4-2,CASSQDRQASEQYF,TGTGCCAGCAGCCAAGATCGCCAGGCCTCCGAGCAGTACTTC
-,-,TRBJ1-1,TRBV5-5,CASSFQGSTEAFF,TGTGCCAGCAGCTTCCAGGGGTCCACTGAAGCTTTCTTT
-,-,TRBJ1-6,TRBV30,CAWRRPDSGASPLHF,TGTGCCTGGAGGAGGCCCGATTCTGGAGCATCACCCCTCCACTTT
-,-,TRBJ2-2,TRBV5-1,CASSLAETENTGELFF,TGCGCCAGCAGCTTGGCGGAAACAGAGAACACCGGGGAGCTGTTTTTT
few,-,TRBJ1-1,TRBV28,CASSFIAAVNTEAFF,TGTGCCAGCAGTTTCATAGCAGCGGTCAACACTGAAGCTTTCTTT
-,-,TRBJ1-2,TRBV28,CASSLNREERYGYTF,TGTGCCAGCAGTTTAAACCGGGAGGAACGCTATGGCTACACCTTC
-,-,TRBJ1-3,TRBV5-1,CASSLTPSGNTIYF,TGCGCCAGCAGCTTGACACCCTCTGGAAACACCATATATTTT
-,TRBD1,TRBJ1-3,TRBV6-6,CASSLTGSGNTIYF,TGTGCCAGCAGTTTGACAGGGTCTGGAAACACCATATATTTT
-,TRBD1,TRBJ1-2,TRBV9,CASSVAKEGARGYTF,TGTGCCAGCAGCGTAGCAAAGGAGGGGGCGCGTGGCTACACCTTC
-,TRBD2,TRBJ2-3,TRBV9,CASSRPGLEDTQYF,TGTGCCAGCAGCCGACCGGGACTAGAGGATACGCAGTATTTT
-,-,TRBJ1-2,TRBV30,CAWSSTGPADSTF,TGTGCCTGGAGTAGTACCGGGCCGGCCGACAGCACCTTC
once,-,TRBJ2-2,TRBV5-4,CASSLGTENTGELFF,TGTGCCAGCAGCTTGGGGACAGAAAACACCGGGGAGCTGTTTTTT
-,-,TRBJ2-6,TRBV7-2,CASSFGSGANVLTF,TGTGCCAGCAGCTTCGGCTCTGGGGCCAACGTCCTGACTTTC
-,-,TRBJ2-3,TRBV4-1,CASSHVADTDTQYF,TGCGCCAGCAGCCACGTAGCGGACACAGATACGCAGTATTTT
-,-,TRBJ2-1,TRBV28,CASSLWVRERDNEQFF,TGTGCCAGCAGTTTATGGGTCAGGGAACGGGACAATGAGCAGTTCTTC
-,TRBD1,TRBJ2-3,TRBV28,CASSLPTGVLTDTQYF,TGTGCCAGCAGTCTACCGACAGGGGTACTCACAGATACGCAGTATTTT
-,-,TRBJ1-1,TRBV11-3,CASSLGYRVNTEAFF,TGTGCCAGCAGCTTAGGCTACAGAGTGAACACTGAAGCTTTCTTT
-,TRBD1,TRBJ2-5,TRBV15,CATSRGQGAETQYF,TGTGCCACCAGCAGAGGACAGGGGGCTGAGACCCAGTACTTC
-,TRBD2,TRBJ2-1,TRBV15,CATSRDYLGLVGNEQFF,TGTGCCACCAGCAGAGATTACCTGGGACTAGTTGGCAATGAGCAGTTCTTC
-,TRBD1,TRBJ1-6,TRBV19,CASSPRTGLNYNSPLHF,TGTGCCAGTAGTCCCCGGACAGGACTTAACTATAATTCACCCCTCCACTTT
-,-,TRBJ2-7,TRBV18,CASSRITGIYEQYF,TGTGCCAGCTCACGGATTACAGGGATATACGAGCAGTACTTC
-,-,TRBJ2-2,TRBV5-4,CASSFDRGTGELFF,TGTGCCAGCAGTTTTGACCGGGGTACCGGGGAGCTGTTTTTT
-,-,TRBJ2-3,TRBV5-8,CASSITEDTQYF,TGTGCCAGCAGCATCACAGAAGATACGCAGTATTTT
-,-,TRBJ1-2,TRBV28,CASSLAGEGLLYGYTF,TGTGCCAGCAGTTTAGCGGGCGAGGGCCTTCTCTATGGCTACACCTTC
-,TRBD1,TRBJ1-4,TRBV25-1,CASSGDRAEGEKLFF,TGTGCCAGCAGTGGGGACAGGGCAGAAGGCGAAAAACTGTTTTTT
-,-,TRBJ2-7,TRBV19,CASSIMASAGSSYEQYF,TGTGCCAGTAGTATTATGGCTAGCGCCGGTAGCTCCTACGAGCAGTACTTC
-,TRBD1,TRBJ1-5,TRBV6-5,CASSRTGRQPQHF,TGTGCCAGCAGCCGGACAGGGCGTCAGCCCCAGCATTTT
-,TRBD2,TRBJ2-1,TRBV19,CASSTTSGGTNEQFF,TGTGCCAGTAGTACGACTAGCGGGGGGACCAATGAGCAGTTCTTC
-,TRBD2,TRBJ2-1,TRBV7-9,CASSPVAGGYNEQFF,TGTGCCAGCAGCCCCGTGGCGGGGGGTTACAATGAGCAGTTCTTC
-,TRBD1,TRBJ1-2,TRBV6-6,CASSTLTSQGARGYTF,TGTGCCAGCAGTACTCTAACCAGTCAGGGGGCTCGTGGCTACACCTTC
-,-,TRBJ2-1,TRBV27,CASSLRRAINNEQFF,TGTGCCAGCAGTTTAAGGAGGGCTATAAACAATGAGCAGTTCTTC
-,TRBD1,TRBJ1-4,TRBV5-1,CASSSGTGGSWEKLFF,TGCGCCAGCAGCTCCGGGACAGGGGGCTCGTGGGAAAAACTGTTTTTT
-,-,TRBJ2-3,TRBV18,CASSPTGTSTDTQYF,TGTGCCAGCTCACCAACGGGGACTAGCACAGATACGCAGTATTTT
-,-,TRBJ2-1,TRBV6-1,CASMGGFEQFF,TGTGCCAGCATGGGGGGTTTTGAGCAGTTCTTC